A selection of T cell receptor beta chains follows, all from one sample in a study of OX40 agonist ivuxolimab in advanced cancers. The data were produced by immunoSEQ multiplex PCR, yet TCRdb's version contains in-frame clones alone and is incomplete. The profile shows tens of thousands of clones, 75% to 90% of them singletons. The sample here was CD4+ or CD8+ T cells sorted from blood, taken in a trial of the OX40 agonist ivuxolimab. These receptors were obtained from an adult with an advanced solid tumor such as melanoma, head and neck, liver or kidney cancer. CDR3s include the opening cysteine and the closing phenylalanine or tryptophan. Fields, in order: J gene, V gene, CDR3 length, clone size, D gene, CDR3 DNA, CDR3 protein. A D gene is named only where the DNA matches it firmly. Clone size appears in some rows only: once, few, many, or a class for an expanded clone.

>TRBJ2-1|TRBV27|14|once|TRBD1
TGTGCCAGCAGTCGGACAGGCACGGTCCGTGAGCAGTTCTTC
CASSRTGTVREQFF
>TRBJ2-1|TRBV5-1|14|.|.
TGCGCCAGCAGCTTGGATAACAGCTACAATGAGCAGTTCTTC
CASSLDNSYNEQFF
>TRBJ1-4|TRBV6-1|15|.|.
TGTGCCAGCAGTGAAAGGCGTTTAACTAATGAAAAACTGTTTTTT
CASSERRLTNEKLFF
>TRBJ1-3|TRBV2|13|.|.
TGTGCCAGCATTAGAGGGGCTGGAAACACCATATATTTT
CASIRGAGNTIYF
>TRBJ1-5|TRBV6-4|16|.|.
TGTGCCAGCAGTGACTTAGACACCCATAGCAATCAGCCCCAGCATTTT
CASSDLDTHSNQPQHF
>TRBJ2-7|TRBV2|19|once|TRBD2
TGTGCCAGCATAACCTCCCCGCCGGGACTAGCGGGAGGGGACCACGAGCAGTACTTC
CASITSPPGLAGGDHEQYF
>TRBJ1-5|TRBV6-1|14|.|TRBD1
TGTGCCAGCAGCGACAGGGATTGGGGTCAGCCCCAGCATTTT
CASSDRDWGQPQHF
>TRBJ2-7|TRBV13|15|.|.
TGTGCCAGCAGCAAGTACAGGGTAGAAGGCTACGAGCAGTACTTC
CASSKYRVEGYEQYF
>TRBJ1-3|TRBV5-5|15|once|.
TGTGCCAGCAGCTTGTTGGGCCTCTCTGGAAACACCATATATTTT
CASSLLGLSGNTIYF
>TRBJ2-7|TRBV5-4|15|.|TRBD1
TGTGCCAGCAGCATAGACAGGGTGAGGGTTTCCGAGCAGTACTTC
CASSIDRVRVSEQYF
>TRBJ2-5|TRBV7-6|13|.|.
TGTGCCAGCAGCTTAAACCCGGAGGAGTGGGTTCACTTC
CASSLNPEEWVHF
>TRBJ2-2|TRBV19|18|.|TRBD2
TGTGCCAGTAGTATAGTTGGACTAGCGGGAGTAGTCACCGGGGAGCTGTTTTTT
CASSIVGLAGVVTGELFF
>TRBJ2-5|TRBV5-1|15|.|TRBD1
TGCGCCAGCAGCTTGGGACAGGGGGCTTCGGAGACCCAGTACTTC
CASSLGQGASETQYF
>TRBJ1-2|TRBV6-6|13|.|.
TGTGCCAGCAGTCCGGGGGCGAACTATGGCTACACCTTC
CASSPGANYGYTF
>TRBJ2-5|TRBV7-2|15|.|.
TGTGCCAGCAGTGACCCAGGGGTATCGAGAGAGACCCAGTACTTC
CASSDPGVSRETQYF